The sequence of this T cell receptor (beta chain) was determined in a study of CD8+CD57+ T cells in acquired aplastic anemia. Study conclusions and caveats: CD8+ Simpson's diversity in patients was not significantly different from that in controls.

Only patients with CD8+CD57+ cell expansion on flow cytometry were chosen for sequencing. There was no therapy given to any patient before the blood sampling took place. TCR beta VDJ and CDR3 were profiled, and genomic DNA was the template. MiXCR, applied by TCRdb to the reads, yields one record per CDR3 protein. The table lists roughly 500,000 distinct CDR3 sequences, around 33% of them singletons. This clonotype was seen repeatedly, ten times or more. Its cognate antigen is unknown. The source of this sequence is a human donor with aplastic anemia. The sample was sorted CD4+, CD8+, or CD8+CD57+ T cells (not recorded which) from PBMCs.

CDR3 coding DNA: TGTGCCAGTAGTATACTAGCGGGAGGGCCCAATGAGCAGTTCTTC. Translation gives CASSILAGGPNEQFF. The chain joins TRBV19 to TRBJ2-1; 12 bases align to TRBD2. The CDR3 has 15 residues. V lost 2 bases to trimming and J lost 6 bases; unmatched junction nucleotides: 2. Germline V gene data show CDR1 as LNHDA and CDR2 as SQIVND (reference sequence). The full variable domain, its missing parts supplied by reference TRBV19 and TRBJ2-1, is DGGITQSPKYLFRKEGQNVTLSCEQNLNHDAMYWYRQDPGQGLRLIYYSQIVNDFQKGDIAEGYSVSREKKESFPLTVTSAQKNPTAFYLCASSILAGGPNEQFFGPGTRLTVL.